The entry below describes one T cell receptor (beta chain). As yet, its antigen is unknown. TCRdb's table, derived via immunoSEQ multiplex PCR, lists solely in-frame clones and lacks some. The repertoire includes tens of thousands of clones, around 68% of them detected once, and approximately 8.3% sits in the top ten. The CDR3 sequence is 14 residues long. The germline V gene encodes CDR1 SEHNR and CDR2 FQNEAQ (reference sequence). V shed 6 bases and J 10 bases; nucleotides not matched to a gene: 13. The record originates from a study of radiotherapy plus CTLA-4 blockade in lung cancer. Study-level points and caveats: Interferon-beta and early blood T cell clone dynamics reportedly predicted response best.

Each patient with chemo-refractory metastatic non-small-cell lung cancer was treated with focal radiation plus CTLA-4 blockade using ipilimumab. V is TRBV7-9 and J is TRBJ1-2, with 8 positions matching TRBD1. The receptor was isolated from a human donor with non-small cell lung cancer whose response to radiotherapy plus ipilimumab could not be evaluated. Sequenced material: peripheral blood, taken from a patient treated with radiotherapy plus ipilimumab. The CDR3 loop reads CASSSGQGRGDYTF. CDR3 nucleotides: TGTGCCAGCAGTTCCGGACAGGGTAGGGGGGACTACACCTTC.